Below, 23 T cell receptor beta chains from the same sample are listed, as sequenced in a study of cytomegalovirus exposure and HLA in healthy donors. In the PCR, 60 Vbeta and 13 Jbeta primers were used. This table comes from immunoSEQ multiplex PCR, and its TCRdb copy is limited to in-frame clones, with some not included. The repertoire holds roughly 100,000 clones, about 75% seen once, with 2% to 3% in the top ten. Sequenced material: PBMCs. These receptors were taken from a man between 35 and 55 years old in good health and CMV-seronegative.

The chain has TRBV11-2 and TRBJ1-5; D not certain. With 5 bases removed from V and 7 bases from J, the gap between germline ends came to 18 bases. CDR1 is SGHAT and CDR2 is FQNNGV in the germline V gene. The CDR3 sequence is 15 residues long. This CDR3 reads CASSTNTGGRQPQHF. The CDR3 DNA reads TGTGCCAGCAGCACGAACACCGGCGGGAGACAGCCCCAGCATTTT.

The chain joins TRBV29-1 to TRBJ2-7; D is perhaps TRBD2 (5 bases). Germline V gene data show CDR1 as SQVTM and CDR2 as ANQGSEA. The CDR3 length is 11 residues. Trimming removed 4 bases from V and 11 bases from J, with 15 bases in between. CDR3 bases: TGCAGCGTTGGCCCCCCGGGAATAGAGTACTTC. Translating gives CSVGPPGIEYF.

In this sample, this clone turned up once. The CDR3 DNA reads as TGTGCCATCAGGGACAGTACCAATCAGCCCCAGCATTTT. Its translation: CAIRDSTNQPQHF. V usage is TRBV10-3 and J usage is TRBJ1-5; maybe TRBD1 (6 bases). Germline CDR1 reads ENHRY; CDR2 reads SYGVKD. The CDR3 runs 13 residues. V lost 6 bases to trimming and J lost 3 bases, with 9 bases between them.

The gene calls are TRBV6-5 and TRBJ2-7, with D possibly TRBD1 on 6 matching bases. Germline CDR1 MNHEY, CDR2 SVGAGI. The CDR3 is 13 amino acids. Trimming left V 2 bases short and J 5 bases short, with 10 bases between. As DNA, the CDR3 is TGTGCCAGCAGTTACAATGGGGGCAACGAGCAGTACTTC. Residues: CASSYNGGNEQYF.

This clone was counted only a few times. The chain couples TRBV4-1 to TRBJ1-5, with D unresolved. Trimming removed 2 bases from V and 6 bases from J, with 8 bases in between. The CDR3 is 13 amino acids. Germline V CDR1 and CDR2: MGHRA, YSYEKL. The CDR3 sequence: CASSQPPSQPQHF. The CDR3 nucleotides read TGCGCCAGCAGCCAACCTCCCAGTCAGCCCCAGCATTTT.

This rearrangement joins TRBV5-1 to TRBJ2-5, with D tentatively TRBD1 (6 bases). The J call may be wrong; the DNA end is better matched by TRBJ2-7. This CDR3 has 14 amino acids. Looked up from germline, CDR1 is SGHRS and CDR2 is YFSETQ. CDR3 bases: TGCGCCAGCAGCTTGGCTGGCAGGGGCTACGAGCAGTACTTC. Residues: CASSLAGRGYEQYF.

J is TRBJ2-7 and V is TRBV5-5; the match to TRBD1 covers 9 bases. CDR1 and CDR2 from the germline V gene are SGHKS and YYEKEE (reference sequence). This CDR3 contains 14 residues. Losses at the gene ends were 2 bases for V and 2 bases for J; bases not matched to a gene: 2. CDR3 DNA sequence: TGTGCCAGCAGCTTCGGGACAGGGACCTACGAGCAGTACTTC. The encoded protein is CASSFGTGTYEQYF.

Points on this clone: One end of the junction does not line up with germline, which may come from a read error. CDR3 in amino acids: CSVSGTATNEKLFF. CDR3 bases: TGCAGCGTCTCCGGGACAGCAACTAATGAGAAACTGTTTTTT. The rearrangement links TRBV29-1 to TRBJ1-4; 7 bases are shared with TRBD1. The CDR3 is 14 amino acids. The germline gives CDR1 SQVTM, CDR2 ANQGSEA.

This clone was picked up a small number of times. The chain couples TRBV28 to TRBJ2-7; D gene unclear. The CDR3 covers 12 residues. CDR1 and CDR2 (germline): MDHEN, SYDVKM. Deletions cut 4 bases from V and 4 bases from J, with 8 bases between. The CDR3 DNA follows: TGTGCCAGCAGTTCTACAGCTTACGAGCAGTACTTC. This translates into CASSSTAYEQYF.

The table lists this clone with a count of one. The V gene is TRBV5-1, the J gene TRBJ2-2; 9 bases agree with TRBD1. There are 14 residues in the CDR3. V lost 0 bases and J lost 6; bases outside the gene matches: 0. Germline values: CDR1 SGHRS, CDR2 YFSETQ. The CDR3 reads CASSLGQGAGELFF. As DNA, the CDR3 is TGCGCCAGCAGCTTGGGACAGGGGGCCGGGGAGCTGTTTTTT. Together with reference TRBV5-1 and TRBJ2-2, the CDR3 gives the full variable domain: KAGVTQTPRYLIKTRGQQVTLSCSPISGHRSVSWYQQTPGQGLQFLFEYFSETQRNKGNFPGRFSGRQFSNSRSEMNVSTLELGDSALYLCASSLGQGAGELFFGEGSRLTVL.

This clone was counted between two and nine times. The chain employs TRBV19 and TRBJ1-1; possibly TRBD1 for D (5 bases). CDR1 and CDR2 from the germline V gene are LNHDA and SQIVND (reference sequence). V lost 5 bases, J lost 0 bases, and 16 bases lay in between. The CDR3 runs to 16 residues. The CDR3 spells CASSPLGGGVNTEAFF. DNA of the CDR3: TGTGCCAGTAGTCCCCTTGGGGGAGGGGTGAACACTGAAGCTTTCTTT.

The rearrangement links TRBV5-1 to TRBJ2-3; no definite D call. This CDR3 has 14 amino acids. CDR1 is SGHRS, CDR2 YFSETQ, per germline. V was clipped by 0 bases and J by 0 bases, with 5 bases between them. The CDR3 bases are TGCGCCAGCAGCTTGGATCCGAGCACAGATACGCAGTATTTT. Translation: CASSLDPSTDTQYF.

The chain couples TRBV9 to TRBJ2-6, with 7 bases aligning to TRBD2. V dropped 0 bases and J dropped 2; count of bases not matched to a gene: 5. Germline CDR1 SGDLS, CDR2 YYNGEE. The CDR3 sequence is 17 residues long. CDR3 bases: TGTGCCAGCAGCGTAGCTGTGGGGGGGACTGGGGCCAACGTCCTGACTTTC. This gives the protein CASSVAVGGTGANVLTF.

The V call is TRBV5-1, the J call TRBJ1-4, with D unclear. The V end was cut by 0 bases, the J end by 0 bases, with 6 bases between. Germline V gives CDR1 SGHRS, CDR2 YFSETQ. The CDR3 runs to 15 residues. DNA for the CDR3: TGCGCCAGCAGCTTGGCCGCGGCAACTAATGAAAAACTGTTTTTT. Encoded protein: CASSLAAATNEKLFF.

The chain couples TRBV7-7 to TRBJ2-5, with 9 bases fitting TRBD2. After removal of 1 base from V and 5 bases from J, the junction contained 5 bases not matched to a gene. The CDR3 contains 15 residues. Per germline, CDR1 SSHAT and CDR2 FNYEAQ (reference sequence). The CDR3 region has the DNA TGTGCCAGCAGCTTAGGCGGGGGGGCCTTTGAGACCCAGTACTTC. Translating gives CASSLGGGAFETQYF.

This clone was recorded only once. The J gene is TRBJ2-5, the V gene TRBV11-2; D perhaps matches TRBD1 (6 bases). Germline V CDR1 and CDR2: SGHAT, FQNNGV. Trimming removed 5 bases from V and 7 bases from J, with 8 bases in between. The CDR3 runs 11 residues. CDR3 sequence: CASSGQTTQYF. The CDR3 region has the DNA TGTGCCAGCAGCGGACAGACGACCCAGTACTTC.

This chain uses TRBV9 with TRBJ2-5; 7 bases are shared with TRBD2. J lost 9 bases, V lost 3 bases, and 14 bases had no gene match. The germline V gene encodes CDR1 SGDLS and CDR2 YYNGEE. The CDR3 contains 15 residues. As DNA, the CDR3 is TGTGCCAGCAGCGCGGACTCCGGGACTACGAATCCCCAGTACTTC. Translation gives CASSADSGTTNPQYF. The full variable domain, in which reference TRBV9 and TRBJ2-5 provide the parts outside the CDR3, is DSGVTQTPKHLITATGQRVTLRCSPRSGDLSVYWYQQSLDQGLQFLIQYYNGEERAKGNILERFSAQQFPDLHSELNLSSLELGDSALYFCASSADSGTTNPQYFGPGTRLLVL.

This chain's CDR3 is CASSNRQGKNPEQYF. The DNA of the CDR3 is TGTGCCAGCAGCAACCGACAGGGGAAAAATCCCGAGCAGTACTTC. This rearrangement joins TRBV7-9 to TRBJ2-7, with 8 bases identical to TRBD1. Per the germline V gene, CDR1 is SEHNR and CDR2 is FQNEAQ (reference sequence). CDR3 length: 15 amino acids. J lost 6 bases, V lost 5 bases, and 12 bases had no gene match.

V gene TRBV2 combines with J gene TRBJ1-4; 7 nucleotides align to TRBD1. V lost 5 bases, J lost 8 bases, and 8 bases stayed unmatched. CDR3 length: 14 amino acids. From germline, CDR1 is SNHLY and CDR2 FYNNEI. The CDR3 nucleotides are TGTGCCAGCAGTCGACAGGGTGGAGAAGAAAAACTGTTTTTT. This sequence encodes CASSRQGGEEKLFF.

The chain recombines TRBV19 with TRBJ2-1; 7 bases are a match to TRBD2. The CDR3 runs to 14 residues. In germline, CDR1 is LNHDA, CDR2 SQIVND (reference sequence). V lost 4 bases and J lost 7; bases outside the gene matches: 7. For the CDR3, the DNA is TGTGCCAGTAGTACCCTGGGAGGGGATAATGAGCAGTTCTTC. Translated: CASSTLGGDNEQFF.

This rearrangement joins TRBV6-6 to TRBJ2-7; perhaps TRBD1 as D (6 bases). The V end was cut by 0 bases, the J end by 7 bases, with 13 bases between. CDR1 is MNHNY and CDR2 is SVGAGI in the germline V gene (reference sequence). CDR3 length equals 14 residues. CDR3 sequence: CASSYSQGTGEQYF. The CDR3 DNA is TGTGCCAGCAGTTACTCGCAGGGGACGGGGGAGCAGTACTTC.

The sample holds one count of this clone. The chain has TRBV11-2 and TRBJ1-2; D might be TRBD1 (5 bases). The V and J ends lost 5 bases and 1 base respectively, with 8 bases between them. Germline V CDR1 and CDR2: SGHAT, FQNNGV. The CDR3 contains 13 residues. The CDR3: CASSQDSNYGYTF. In DNA form, the CDR3 reads TGTGCCAGCAGCCAAGACAGTAACTATGGCTACACCTTC.

This chain connects TRBV2 to TRBJ2-7; D is perhaps TRBD2 (5 bases). Trimming cost V 8 bases and J 6 bases, with 14 bases left between them. The CDR3 consists of 12 residues. Germline V gene sequence: CDR1 SNHLY, CDR2 FYNNEI. The chain's CDR3 is CASRRSLLEQYF. In DNA form, the CDR3 reads TGTGCCAGCCGGAGGTCCCTACTCGAGCAGTACTTC.